This is a list of T cell receptor beta chains from one sample in a study of cytotoxic CD8 clonotypes in ibrutinib-treated CLL. Repertoires were generated with immunoSEQ multiplex PCR, while TCRdb's copy carries only in-frame clones and drops some. The data show 12,000 to 15,000 clones, roughly 67% seen once. The specimen comprised PBMCs, sampled before ibrutinib treatment. The receptors shown here come from a human donor with chronic lymphocytic leukemia. Both conserved end residues are part of each CDR3. A D gene is named only where the DNA matches it firmly. Size values are once, few and many counts, or a class for expanded clones, and some rows have none.

J	D	size	V	DNA	CDR3
TRBJ1-5	TRBD1	NA	TRBV6-1	TGTGCCAGCAGTGCTGACAGGGCTAGCAATCAGCCCCAGCATTTT	CASSADRASNQPQHF
TRBJ2-7	NA	once	TRBV5-6	TGTGCCAGCAGCGTGACGGAGGTGGGAGAGCAGTACTTC	CASSVTEVGEQYF
TRBJ1-1	NA	few	TRBV7-9	TGTGCCAGCAGCTTAATGGGGGGGAACACTGAAGCTTTCTTT	CASSLMGGNTEAFF
TRBJ1-1	NA	NA	TRBV27	TGTGCCAGCAGTTTAGGGGAGGGCCACAACACTGAAGCTTTCTTT	CASSLGEGHNTEAFF
TRBJ2-7	TRBD1	many	TRBV12-5	TGTGCTAGTGCCAACCTCCGGGACAGCTACGAGCAGTACTTC	CASANLRDSYEQYF
TRBJ2-3	TRBD1	NA	TRBV29-1	TGCAGCGTTGAGCGGACAGGCCCCAGCACAGATACGCAGTATTTT	CSVERTGPSTDTQYF
TRBJ2-1	TRBD2	few	TRBV29-1	TGCAGCGTTGAAGAAGGGACTAGCGGCCAAGAAAGTGAGCAGTTCTTC	CSVEEGTSGQESEQFF
TRBJ1-2	NA	many	TRBV7-9	TGTGCCAGCAGCTTAAGTCAGGGACGGTATGGCTACACCTTC	CASSLSQGRYGYTF
TRBJ2-2	NA	few	TRBV6-1	TGTGCCAGCAGAGACCGGGACGGACCTTGGGGGCTGTTTTTT	CASRDRDGPWGLFF
TRBJ2-3	NA	NA	TRBV19	TGTGCCAGTAGTATAAGCGGGCTTCGGCGCGCAGATACGCAGTATTTT	CASSISGLRRADTQYF
TRBJ1-1	NA	NA	TRBV4-2	TGTGCCAGCAGCCCGCGGACCATGAACACTGAAGCTTTCTTT	CASSPRTMNTEAFF
TRBJ2-1	NA	few	TRBV6-1	TGTGCCAGCAGTCCAGTCCGTGCCTACAATGAGCAGTTCTTC	CASSPVRAYNEQFF
TRBJ1-5	NA	NA	TRBV7-8	TGTGCCAGCAGCTCCTACATGGGTCATTCTCAGCCCCAGCATTTT	CASSSYMGHSQPQHF
TRBJ2-6	NA	NA	TRBV5-1	TGCGCCAGCAGCTGGACTGGGGGCGGAGGGGCCAACGTCCTGACTTTC	CASSWTGGGGANVLTF
TRBJ2-1	TRBD1	NA	TRBV19	TGTGCCAGTAGTACTCTCACAGGGGGCGATTACAATGAGCAGTTCTTC	CASSTLTGGDYNEQFF
TRBJ1-1	NA	NA	TRBV27	TGTGCCAGCAGAATCGACCACAGGGCCCCTACGAACACTGAAGCTTTCTTT	CASRIDHRAPTNTEAFF
TRBJ1-2	NA	NA	TRBV29-1	TGCAGCGTTGAAGGGAGTAACTATGGCTACACCTTC	CSVEGSNYGYTF
TRBJ2-7	TRBD2	NA	TRBV4-1	TGCGCCAGCAGCCCCAGCGGGGGGGCGTCCTACGAGCAGTACTTC	CASSPSGGASYEQYF
TRBJ1-4	NA	few	TRBV20-1	TGCAGTGCTTGGGATGAAAAACTGTTTTTT	CSAWDEKLFF
TRBJ2-7	TRBD2	NA	TRBV18	TGTGCCAGCTCACAACTAGCGGGCTACGAGCAGTACTTC	CASSQLAGYEQYF
TRBJ1-2	TRBD1	NA	TRBV18	TGTGCCAGCTCACCAGGGACAGACTATGGCTACACCTTC	CASSPGTDYGYTF
TRBJ2-2	TRBD1	NA	TRBV7-9	TGTGCCAGCAGCTTAGCGCTAATCGGGACAGGGGGTGAGACCGGGGAGCTGTTTTTT	CASSLALIGTGGETGELFF
TRBJ2-1	TRBD2	NA	TRBV9	TGTGCCAGCAGCGTAGCTAGCGGGAACCGCTTTAGGAATGAGCAGTTCTTC	CASSVASGNRFRNEQFF
TRBJ2-5	TRBD1	NA	TRBV5-6	TGTGCCAGCAGTTATCAGACAGGGTTATCAGCAGAGACCCAGTACTTC	CASSYQTGLSAETQYF
TRBJ1-1	NA	many	TRBV4-1	TGCGCCAGCAGCCAACTCCCGGGGGAAGAAGTAGCTTTCTTT	CASSQLPGEEVAFF
TRBJ2-5	TRBD1	few	TRBV2	TGTGCCAGCAGTCCCGGGACAGGGGAAGAGACCCAGTACTTC	CASSPGTGEETQYF
TRBJ1-1	TRBD1	NA	TRBV7-9	TGTGCCAGCACCTCAGAGGGGGCGACTGAAGCTTTCTTT	CASTSEGATEAFF
TRBJ2-1	TRBD2	few	TRBV7-9	TGTGCCAGCACTGGGACTAGCGGGGGGGCCACTCTAGGTGAGCAGTTCTTC	CASTGTSGGATLGEQFF
TRBJ2-3	TRBD1	NA	TRBV5-1	TGCGCCAGCAGCCCTTCGGCAGGGGGCAAAACAGATACGCAGTATTTT	CASSPSAGGKTDTQYF
TRBJ1-2	NA	NA	TRBV5-6	TGTGCCAGCAGCATCGACAGTACCTATGGCTACACCTTC	CASSIDSTYGYTF
TRBJ1-2	TRBD1	few	TRBV13	TGTGCCAGCAGTGAAACCCGGGACAGAGACTATGGCTACACCTTC	CASSETRDRDYGYTF
TRBJ2-7	NA	NA	TRBV27	TGTGCCAGCAGTTCCGGGAACAGAAACTACGAGCAGTACTTC	CASSSGNRNYEQYF
TRBJ1-2	NA	few	TRBV2	TGTGCCAGCAATACTGGGTCTTGGCATGGCTACACCTTC	CASNTGSWHGYTF
TRBJ2-3	NA	NA	TRBV5-1	TGCGCCAGCAGCTTGACCTCCGGGTCCCTCACAGATACGCAGTATTTT	CASSLTSGSLTDTQYF
TRBJ1-2	NA	NA	TRBV4-1	TGCGCCAGCAGCCTAGCCCCGGGAGCCAACTATGGCTACACCTTC	CASSLAPGANYGYTF
TRBJ1-2	TRBD1	once	TRBV5-4	TGTGCCAGCAGCTCACAGGGGGGTATCTATGGCTACACCTTC	CASSSQGGIYGYTF
TRBJ2-3	NA	few	TRBV2	TGTGCCAGCAGTCAGCGACCCGTGACGGGGAACACAGATACGCAGTATTTT	CASSQRPVTGNTDTQYF
TRBJ1-1	TRBD1	NA	TRBV5-4	TGTGCCAGCAGCCTAGACAGGGGGTCGGGCACTGAAGCTTTCTTT	CASSLDRGSGTEAFF
TRBJ2-7	NA	NA	TRBV19	TGTGCCAGCGGTGTTGATTTTGAGGGGGGAAACTACGAGCAGTACTTC	CASGVDFEGGNYEQYF
TRBJ1-1	TRBD1	NA	TRBV18	TGTGCCAGCTCACCCGGACAGGGTAACACTGAAGCTTTCTTT	CASSPGQGNTEAFF
TRBJ2-1	NA	NA	TRBV20-1	TGCAGCGTAAGCGGGGAGCAGTTCTTC	CSVSGEQFF
TRBJ2-2	TRBD1	NA	TRBV19	TGTGCCAGTAGCACCGGGACAGGGGGGACCGGGGAGCTGTTTTTT	CASSTGTGGTGELFF
TRBJ2-1	NA	NA	TRBV9	TGTGCCAGCAGCCCCCCCACGGATGAGCAGTTCTTC	CASSPPTDEQFF
TRBJ2-2	NA	few	TRBV5-1	TGCGCCAGCTCCTTGGATTGGGGGCCCGGGGAGCTGTTTTTT	CASSLDWGPGELFF
TRBJ1-2	NA	NA	TRBV5-1	TGCGCCAGCGGAAATCAGGACAGAAATCTCTATGGCTACACCTTC	CASGNQDRNLYGYTF
TRBJ2-5	TRBD2	NA	TRBV5-6	TGTGCCAGCAGGGGACTAGCGGGGGGCCAAGAGACCCAGTACTTC	CASRGLAGGQETQYF
TRBJ1-6	TRBD1	NA	TRBV10-3	TGTGCCACACACGACAGGGGTAATTCACCCCTCCACTTT	CATHDRGNSPLHF
TRBJ2-1	NA	NA	TRBV2	TGTGCCAGCAGACTCTTAACAGGGCACAATGAGCAGTTCTTC	CASRLLTGHNEQFF
TRBJ2-1	TRBD1	once	TRBV10-3	TGTGCCACCCGGCCCGGGACAGAAAATTACAATGAGCAGTTCTTC	CATRPGTENYNEQFF
TRBJ1-4	NA	NA	TRBV18	TGTGCCAGCTCACCACCTTTCTCAGGGTCTTCCGAAAAACTGTTTTTT	CASSPPFSGSSEKLFF